Listed here are 20 T cell receptor beta chains from one sample, sequenced in a study of cytomegalovirus exposure and HLA in healthy donors. PCR was performed using 60 Vbeta and 13 Jbeta primers. Some clones are missing from TCRdb's copy, which holds only in-frame ones; the method was immunoSEQ multiplex PCR. The table shows more than 85,000 clones, with approximately 70% occurring only once. Sequencing was carried out using PBMCs. These receptor sequences come from a middle-aged man in good health and CMV-seronegative.

This chain links TRBV6-1 with TRBJ2-7, with no clear D. This CDR3 comprises 14 residues. The germline V and J ends were trimmed by 2 bases and 2 bases, with 10 bases remaining between them. From germline, CDR1 is MNHNS and CDR2 SASEGT. CDR3 DNA: TGTGCCAGCAGTGAACACAGCTCTCCCTACGAGCAGTACTTC. It is translated as CASSEHSSPYEQYF.

The chain joins TRBV7-2 to TRBJ2-1; TRBD2 might be the D (7 bases). This CDR3 is built from 16 residues. Trimming stripped 5 bases from V and 12 bases from J, with 26 bases between. CDR1 and CDR2 from the germline V gene are SGHTA and FQGNSA. The DNA of the CDR3 is TGTGCCAGCAGCCGCCTTTTGGCGGGGGCCTCCGGTGGGCAGTTCTTC. Its protein product is CASSRLLAGASGGQFF.

This clone has only a few counts. V gene TRBV7-9 combines with J gene TRBJ2-7, with D hard to call. The germline V gene encodes CDR1 SEHNR and CDR2 FQNEAQ (reference sequence). The CDR3 loop spans 11 amino acids. V was cut by 5 bases and J by 6 bases, with 8 bases left in between. This CDR3 reads CASSHTGEQYF. The CDR3 DNA reads as TGTGCCAGCAGCCACACGGGCGAGCAGTACTTC.

The V and J genes are TRBV4-3 and TRBJ1-1, with 8 bases identical to TRBD1. In germline, CDR1 is LGHNA, CDR2 YSLEER. The CDR3 is made up of 13 amino acids. Trimming at V came to 5 bases and at J to 4 bases, leaving 3 bases not matched to a gene. The CDR3 is CASSIGQGTEAFF. CDR3 coding DNA: TGCGCCAGCAGCATAGGACAGGGCACTGAAGCTTTCTTT.

This clone appeared a few times. The CDR3 DNA sequence: TGTGCCAGCAGCTCTGACTGGCGGGGGGCGGAAAACGGGGAGCTGTTTTTT. This translates into CASSSDWRGAENGELFF. This chain links TRBV7-2 with TRBJ2-2; the match to TRBD2 covers 8 bases. Trimming cost V 4 bases and J 7 bases; bases outside gene matches: 14. The CDR3 totals 17 residues. CDR1 and CDR2 (germline): SGHTA, FQGNSA.

The genes are TRBV2 and TRBJ2-7, with D perhaps TRBD1 (7 bases). The CDR3 is 15 residues long. Germline CDR1 SNHLY, CDR2 FYNNEI. Trimming removed 0 bases at V and 3 bases at J, with 12 bases between. The CDR3, as DNA: TGTGCCAGCAGTGAAGCGCTTCAGGGGGGCTACGAGCAGTACTTC. This codes for CASSEALQGGYEQYF.

The chain carries TRBV9 and TRBJ1-6; weak D call: TRBD1 (5 bases). The CDR3 loop spans 14 amino acids. Per germline, CDR1 SGDLS and CDR2 YYNGEE. Trimming left V 2 bases short and J 5 bases short, with 8 bases between. The CDR3 loop is CASSVGGDNSPLHF. CDR3 DNA sequence: TGTGCCAGCAGCGTGGGGGGGGATAATTCACCCCTCCACTTT.

About this clone itself: One end of the junction fails to match germline, which may point to a read error. This chain joins TRBV28 and TRBJ1-1; no definite D call. This CDR3 comprises 12 residues. Germline CDR1 and CDR2: MDHEN and SYDVKM. CDR3 in DNA: TGTGCCAGCGGTTTCCTAGAAAGGTGGGCTTTCTTT. Translating it yields CASGFLERWAFF.

The chain recombines TRBV5-4 with TRBJ2-5, with 10 bases lining up with TRBD1. V was clipped by 0 bases and J by 4 bases; unmatched bases: 9. Germline V gene data show CDR1 as SGHNT and CDR2 as YYREEE (reference sequence). CDR3 length: 17 residues. The CDR3 coding sequence is TGTGCCAGCAGCTTGGTAGGGACAGGGGCCTCAGGAGAGACCCAGTACTTC. It encodes CASSLVGTGASGETQYF.

The J gene is TRBJ1-2, the V gene TRBV4-3; D is undetermined. Germline V CDR1 and CDR2: LGHNA, YSLEER. V lost 1 base to trimming and J lost 4 bases, with 10 bases between them. CDR3 size: 14 residues. The CDR3 region has the DNA TGCGCCAGCAGCCAAGCGACACAGATCTATGGCTACACCTTC. Protein product: CASSQATQIYGYTF.

The CDR3 region has the DNA TGTGCCAGCAGTTCGCCCAGGACAGGGGGCGAGCAGTACTTC. This translates into CASSSPRTGGEQYF. The V and J genes are TRBV28 and TRBJ2-7; TRBD1 matches at 10 bases. The V and J ends lost 4 bases and 6 bases, in that order; junction bases with no gene match: 6. The CDR3 is made up of 14 amino acids. Germline CDR1 is MDHEN and CDR2 is SYDVKM.

V usage is TRBV29-1 and J usage is TRBJ2-1; TRBD1 matches at 8 bases. The CDR3 has 11 residues. Looked up from germline, CDR1 is SQVTM and CDR2 is ANQGSEA. V was pared by 8 bases and J by 12 bases, with 9 bases of the junction left unmatched. The CDR3 DNA reads TGCAGCTTCGGACAGGGACGGTGGCAGTTCTTC. Translation: CSFGQGRWQFF.

In the case of this clone: A junction end diverges from the germline sequence, so it may reflect a read error. The chain has TRBV7-7 and TRBJ2-1, with TRBD1 as a possible D gene (6 bases). Germline CDR1 reads SSHAT; CDR2 reads FNYEAQ (reference sequence). The CDR3 runs 15 residues. CDR3 loop: CASSVGQSSYNEQFF. The CDR3 DNA follows: TGTGCTAGCAGCGTCGGACAGAGCTCCTACAATGAGCAGTTCTTC.

This chain uses TRBV29-1 with TRBJ1-1; D call uncertain. V gave up 3 bases and J gave up 5 bases, with 13 bases separating them. The CDR3 has 13 residues. Germline V gene data show CDR1 as SQVTM and CDR2 as ANQGSEA. The CDR3 coding sequence is TGCAGCGTTGAGCCAGGTGGTCAAACTGAAGCTTTCTTT. Amino acid sequence: CSVEPGGQTEAFF.

The chain employs TRBV19 and TRBJ2-7, with TRBD1 as a possible D gene (5 bases). There are 13 residues in the CDR3. Looked up from germline, CDR1 is LNHDA and CDR2 is SQIVND (reference sequence). Trimming removed 3 bases at V and 4 bases at J, with 10 bases between. CDR3 protein: CASSIRRGYEQYF. DNA of the CDR3: TGTGCCAGTAGTATCCGTAGGGGTTACGAGCAGTACTTC.

The chain recombines TRBV4-1 with TRBJ2-7, with 7 bases lining up with TRBD1. This CDR3 comprises 14 residues. The J segment lost 3 bases and the V segment lost 1 base, leaving 3 bases of the junction unmatched. In germline, CDR1 is MGHRA, CDR2 YSYEKL. The CDR3 coding sequence is TGCGCCAGCAGCCAAGGACGACAGGGCTACGAGCAGTACTTC. It specifies CASSQGRQGYEQYF.

This chain uses TRBV27 with TRBJ1-1, with D tentatively TRBD1 (5 bases). This CDR3 comprises 14 residues. Per the germline V gene, CDR1 is MNHEY and CDR2 is SMNVEV (reference sequence). V was shortened by 5 bases and J by 1 base, with 11 bases between the two germline ends. CDR3 in amino acids: CASSPRQRNTEAFF. CDR3 nucleotide sequence: TGTGCCAGCAGTCCCCGACAGAGGAACACTGAAGCTTTCTTT.

The chain couples TRBV5-4 to TRBJ2-2, with 12 bases fitting TRBD2. V lost 0 bases to trimming and J lost 6 bases; unmatched junction nucleotides: 3. Germline CDR1 reads SGHNT; CDR2 reads YYREEE (reference sequence). CDR3 size: 16 residues. DNA for the CDR3: TGTGCCAGCAGCTTGGATGCTAGCGGGGGGGCCGGGGAGCTGTTTTTT. Its translation is CASSLDASGGAGELFF.

The chain carries TRBV6-5 and TRBJ1-4; D is perhaps TRBD1 (5 bases). Trimming shortened V by 8 bases and J by 10 bases, and 23 bases separated the two germline ends. Germline-derived CDR1 and CDR2 are MNHEY and SVGAGI. CDR3 size: 15 residues. The CDR3 DNA is TGTGCCAGCGGGGGGGTTTCTTTGGGAGATGGAAAACTGTTTTTT. As protein: CASGGVSLGDGKLFF.

Only a few counts were recorded for this clone. The rearrangement uses TRBV25-1 and TRBJ1-3; 9 positions match TRBD1. The length of the CDR3 is 11 residues. The germline gives CDR1 MGHDK, CDR2 SYGVNS. CDR3 nucleotides: TGTGCTTCACAGGGGGCGGACACCATATATTTT. Amino acids: CASQGADTIYF.